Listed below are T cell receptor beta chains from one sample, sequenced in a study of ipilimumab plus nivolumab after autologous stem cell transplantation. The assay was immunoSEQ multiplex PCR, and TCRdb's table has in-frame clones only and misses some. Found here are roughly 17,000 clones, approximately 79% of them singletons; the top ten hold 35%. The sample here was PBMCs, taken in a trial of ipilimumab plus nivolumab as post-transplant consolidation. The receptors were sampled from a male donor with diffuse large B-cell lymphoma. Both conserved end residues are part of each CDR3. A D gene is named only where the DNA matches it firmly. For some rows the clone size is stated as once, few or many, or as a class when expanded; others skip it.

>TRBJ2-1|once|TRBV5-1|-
CASRIGGGDEQFF
TGCGCCAGCCGCATTGGCGGGGGCGATGAGCAGTTCTTC
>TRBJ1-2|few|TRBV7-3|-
CASSPSAGNSYTF
TGTGCCAGCAGCCCTTCGGCGGGAAACAGCTACACCTTC
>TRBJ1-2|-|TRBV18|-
CASSPAQDGYTF
TGTGCCAGCTCACCAGCACAGGATGGCTACACCTTC
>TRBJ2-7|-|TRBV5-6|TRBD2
CASSFSGGLSYEQYF
TGTGCCAGCAGCTTTAGCGGGGGGCTGTCCTACGAGCAGTACTTC
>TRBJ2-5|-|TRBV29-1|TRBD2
CSGSAGEETQYF
TGCAGCGGGTCAGCGGGGGAAGAGACCCAGTACTTC
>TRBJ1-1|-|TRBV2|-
CASSDSFDTEAFF
TGTGCCAGCAGCGACAGTTTCGACACTGAAGCTTTCTTT
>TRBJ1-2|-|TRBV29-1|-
CSVLTERRNGYTF
TGCAGCGTCCTAACAGAGCGGCGGAATGGCTACACCTTC
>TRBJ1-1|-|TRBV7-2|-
CASSLGRNTEAFF
TGTGCCAGCAGCTTAGGCAGGAACACTGAAGCTTTCTTT
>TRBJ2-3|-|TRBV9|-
CASSGARWAGDTQYF
TGTGCCAGCAGCGGGGCCCGGTGGGCGGGAGATACGCAGTATTTT
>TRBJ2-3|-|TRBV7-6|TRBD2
CASSLQAGVEPDTQYF
TGTGCCAGCAGCCTCCAGGCGGGGGTGGAACCAGATACGCAGTATTTT
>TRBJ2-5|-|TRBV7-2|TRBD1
CASSLGGTVRETQYF
TGTGCCAGCAGCTTAGGAGGGACAGTCCGGGAGACCCAGTACTTC
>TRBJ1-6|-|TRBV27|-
CASSPLTGFGNSPLHF
TGTGCCAGCAGCCCTCTCACAGGTTTTGGTAATTCACCCCTCCACTTT
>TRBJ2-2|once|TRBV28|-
CASSFRGTGELFF
TGTGCCAGCAGTTTCCGGGGGACCGGGGAGCTGTTTTTT
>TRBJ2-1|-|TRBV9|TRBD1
CASTPGDRLYNEQFF
TGTGCCAGCACCCCCGGGGACAGGCTCTACAATGAGCAGTTCTTC
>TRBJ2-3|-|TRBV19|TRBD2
CASSILSGGASTDTQYF
TGTGCCAGTAGTATTCTTTCGGGGGGGGCCAGCACAGATACGCAGTATTTT
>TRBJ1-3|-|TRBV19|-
CASSPRSSGNTIYF
TGTGCCAGTAGCCCGAGAAGCTCTGGAAACACCATATATTTT
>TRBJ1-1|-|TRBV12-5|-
CASVLTGFAEAFF
TGTGCTAGTGTCCTGACGGGGTTTGCTGAAGCTTTCTTT
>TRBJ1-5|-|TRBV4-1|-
CASTKDLSNQPQHF
TGCGCCAGCACTAAGGACCTGAGCAATCAGCCCCAGCATTTT
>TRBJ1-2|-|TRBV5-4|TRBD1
CASSPEDRAGGYTF
TGTGCCAGCAGCCCCGAGGACAGGGCTGGGGGCTACACCTTC
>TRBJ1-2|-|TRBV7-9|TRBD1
CASSRTGTYGYTF
TGTGCCAGCAGCCGGACAGGGACCTATGGCTACACCTTC
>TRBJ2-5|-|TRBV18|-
CASSTDPDQETQYF
TGTGCCAGCTCAACTGACCCGGACCAAGAGACCCAGTACTTC
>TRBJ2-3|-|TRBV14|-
CASSLAPSTDTQYF
TGTGCCAGCAGCTTAGCGCCTAGCACAGATACGCAGTATTTT
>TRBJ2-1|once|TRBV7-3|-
CASSRWDGAYNEQFF
TGTGCCAGCAGCCGGTGGGACGGGGCCTACAATGAGCAGTTCTTC
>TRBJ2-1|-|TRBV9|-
CASSPTPGADEQFF
TGTGCCAGCAGCCCGACCCCCGGGGCGGATGAGCAGTTCTTC
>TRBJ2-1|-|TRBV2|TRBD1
CASRTGTGANEQFF
TGTGCCAGCAGGACCGGGACAGGGGCAAATGAGCAGTTCTTC
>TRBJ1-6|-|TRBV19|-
CASSIGGLGSPLHF
TGTGCCAGTAGTATTGGGGGGCTAGGGTCACCCCTCCACTTT
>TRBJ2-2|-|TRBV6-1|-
CASRGQTTGELFF
TGTGCCAGCAGGGGTCAGACCACCGGGGAGCTGTTTTTT
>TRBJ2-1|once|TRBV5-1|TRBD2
CASSLSSGTYNEQFF
TGCGCCAGCAGCTTGTCCAGCGGGACTTACAATGAGCAGTTCTTC
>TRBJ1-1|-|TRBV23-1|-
CASSPGERRNTEAFF
TGCGCCAGCTCGCCCGGGGAGCGGCGCAACACTGAAGCTTTCTTT
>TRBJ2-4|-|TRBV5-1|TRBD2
CASSLDAGVAKNIQYF
TGCGCCAGCAGCTTGGATGCGGGGGTAGCCAAAAACATTCAGTACTTC
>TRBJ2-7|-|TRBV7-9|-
CASSLQGVSYEQYF
TGTGCCAGCAGCTTACAGGGAGTAAGCTACGAGCAGTACTTC
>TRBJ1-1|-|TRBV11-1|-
CASSIRQVMNTEAFF
TGTGCCAGCAGCATAAGACAGGTTATGAACACTGAAGCTTTCTTT
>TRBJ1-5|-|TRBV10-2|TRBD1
CASSESGGRQPQHF
TGCGCCAGCAGTGAGTCAGGGGGCAGGCAGCCCCAGCATTTT
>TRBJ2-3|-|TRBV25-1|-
CASSPQGRGSFTDTQYF
TGTGCCAGCAGCCCTCAGGGTCGCGGAAGCTTCACAGATACGCAGTATTTT
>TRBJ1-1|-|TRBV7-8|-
CASSFEWQGGNTEAFF
TGTGCCAGCAGCTTCGAGTGGCAGGGCGGGAACACTGAAGCTTTCTTT
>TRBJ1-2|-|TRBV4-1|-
CASSQVGSTANYGYTF
TGCGCCAGCAGCCAAGTCGGAAGTACAGCTAACTATGGCTACACCTTC
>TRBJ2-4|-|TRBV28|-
CASRKRVAKNIQYF
TGTGCCAGCAGGAAGCGTGTTGCCAAAAACATTCAGTACTTC
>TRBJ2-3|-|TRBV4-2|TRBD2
CASSQSPLAGETSTDTQYF
TGTGCCAGCAGCCAAAGCCCGCTAGCGGGGGAGACTAGCACAGATACGCAGTATTTT
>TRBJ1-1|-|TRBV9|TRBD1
CASSRDRGGTEAFF
TGTGCCAGCAGCAGGGACAGGGGAGGTACTGAAGCTTTCTTT
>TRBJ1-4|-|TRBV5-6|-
CASSWSGASNEKLFF
TGTGCCAGCAGCTGGTCAGGAGCCTCTAATGAAAAACTGTTTTTT
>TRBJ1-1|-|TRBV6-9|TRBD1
CASSQGIGGYTEAFF
TGTGCCAGCAGTCAGGGGATAGGGGGCTACACTGAAGCTTTCTTT
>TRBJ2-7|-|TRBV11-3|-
CASSLGGGSSYEQYF
TGTGCCAGCAGCTTAGGCGGGGGCAGCTCCTACGAGCAGTACTTC
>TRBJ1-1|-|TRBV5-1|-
CASSLGPGETEAFF
TGCGCCAGCAGCTTGGGTCCAGGGGAGACTGAAGCTTTCTTT
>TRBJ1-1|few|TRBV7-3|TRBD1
CASSSDGQGKAFF
TGTGCCAGCAGCTCAGATGGACAGGGCAAAGCTTTCTTT
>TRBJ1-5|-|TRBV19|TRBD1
CASGMTGKDQPQHF
TGTGCCAGTGGCATGACAGGGAAAGATCAGCCCCAGCATTTT
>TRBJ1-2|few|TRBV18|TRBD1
CASSPNTGAYGYTF
TGTGCCAGCTCCCCCAACACAGGGGCCTATGGCTACACCTTC
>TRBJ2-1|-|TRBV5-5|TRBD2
CASSPASGVNNEQFF
TGTGCCAGCAGCCCCGCTAGCGGGGTTAACAATGAGCAGTTCTTC
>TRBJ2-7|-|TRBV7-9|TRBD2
CASSPTRPGTSGIDEQYF
TGTGCCAGCAGCCCGACGCGACCGGGGACTAGCGGGATCGACGAGCAGTACTTC
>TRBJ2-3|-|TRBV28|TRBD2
CASSSVVAGKTDTQYF
TGTGCCAGCAGTTCCGTAGTAGCGGGGAAAACAGATACACAGTATTTT
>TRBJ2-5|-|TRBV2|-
CASSEGQVPETQYF
TGTGCCAGCAGTGAAGGCCAGGTTCCAGAGACCCAGTACTTC
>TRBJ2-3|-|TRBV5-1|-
CASSLGLGGTSDTQYF
TGCGCCAGCAGCTTGGGCCTCGGAGGAACCTCAGATACGCAGTATTTT
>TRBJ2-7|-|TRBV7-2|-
CASSPQPGNYEQYF
TGTGCCAGCAGCCCGCAACCGGGAAACTACGAGCAGTACTTC
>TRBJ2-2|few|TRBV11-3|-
CASSLNSYTGELFF
TGTGCCAGCAGCTTAAACTCCTACACCGGGGAGCTGTTTTTT
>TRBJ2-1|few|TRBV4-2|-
CASSQKSTTSSYNEQFF
TGTGCCAGCAGCCAAAAGAGTACTACGTCGTCCTACAATGAGCAGTTCTTC
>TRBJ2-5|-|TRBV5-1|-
CASSLTAGQETQYF
TGCGCCAGCAGCTTGACGGCGGGCCAAGAGACCCAGTACTTC